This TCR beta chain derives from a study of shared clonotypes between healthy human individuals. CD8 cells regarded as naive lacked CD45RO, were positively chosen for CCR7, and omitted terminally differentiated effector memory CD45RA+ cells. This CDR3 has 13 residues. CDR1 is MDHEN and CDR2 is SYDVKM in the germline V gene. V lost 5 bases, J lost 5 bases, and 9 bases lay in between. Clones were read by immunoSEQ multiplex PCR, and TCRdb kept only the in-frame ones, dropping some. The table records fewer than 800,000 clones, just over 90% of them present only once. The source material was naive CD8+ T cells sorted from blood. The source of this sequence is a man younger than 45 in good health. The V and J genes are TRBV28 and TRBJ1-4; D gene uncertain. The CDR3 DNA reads TGTGCCAGCAGTCCTCCATGGAATGAAAAACTGTTTTTT. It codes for CASSPPWNEKLFF. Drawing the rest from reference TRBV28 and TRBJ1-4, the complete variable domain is DVKVTQSSRYLVKRTGEKVFLECVQDMDHENMFWYRQDPGLGLRLIYFSYDVKMKEKGDIPEGYSVSREKKERFSLILESASTNQTSMYLCASSPPWNEKLFFGSGTQLSVL.